This T cell receptor beta chain was profiled in a study of human T cells and chemical hapten exposure (dated by TCRdb to about 2021). Study-wide context: For sensitization, 2% DPC in acetone was applied to a roughly 2 cm by roughly 2 cm area of upper inner arm skin. In alopecia patients, the study followed how the peripheral blood TCR repertoire changed in vivo over primary and secondary sensitization to diphenylcyclopropenone (DPC), a hapten. Patch tests used Finn chambers with 0.01% DPC on the upper back, scored after 6 days by International Contact Dermatitis Research Group standards. Throughout the approximately 25-week study period, patients were also given weekly therapeutic DPC doses on the scalp. The mostly female patient cohort included alopecia areata with under or over 50% scalp involvement, alopecia totalis and alopecia universalis. Libraries were pooled for sequencing, and variation in per-sample TCR yields was attributed mainly to small differences in library volumes within the pool. Roughly 30 alopecia patients gave blood for TCR sequencing at one to four time points (pre-sensitization, 2, 6 and 24 weeks). Blood samples were taken from patients before sensitization (week 0) and at 2, 6 and about 24 weeks after DPC sensitization. What the research found in general, with its limitations: Patch test score correlated positively with the number of PT1 expanded TCRs, reaching significance at thresholds 8, 16 and 32 but not at 4. All patients had alopecia, a presumed autoimmune disease, so their immune response might differ from that of healthy individuals. Repeated subsampling changed both the strength of the expansion versus patch-test correlation and the threshold at which that correlation became significant. DPC sensitization did not change how many TCRs were above 1 in 1000 frequency, and no evidence was found of alterations in global repertoire structure. Compared with pre-sensitization or healthy control sets, expanded TCRs formed significantly more large CDR3 similarity clusters, which is consistent with antigen-driven responses.

CDR1 and CDR2 are read off the germline V gene as SGHTA and FQGNSA. The CDR3 covers 14 residues, taking in both the cysteine and the phenylalanine. Here the CDR3 DNA is all that survives: 42 bases in frame from base 1. V and J lose 3 bases and 5 bases, and a span of 13 bases separates them. In this sample, this clonotype turned up a few times. Its antigen remains unidentified. Within one base of it there is no much larger clone, and no base qualities were kept. The time point label on this specimen signifies: patch test 1, 2 weeks after DPC sensitization. The treatment or condition label for this specimen denotes: therapeutic diphenylcyclopropenone sensitization with weekly scalp DPC. Blood at each patch-test visit was drawn before the patch test was applied. To be eligible, patients had to be aged 18 to 70, diagnosed with alopecia and judged suitable for DPC therapy, while pregnant patients were excluded. Unfractionated whole blood was collected in Tempus Blood RNA tubes, and total RNA was extracted from that blood.

The library relied on RACE. Data came from a NextSeq 500. During library preparation, unique molecular identifiers were attached to individual cDNA molecules so that TCRs could be counted in a quantitative, reproducible way. Each blood RNA sample was used to sequence both TCR alpha and TCR beta chains. The original pipeline was this. A median of about 87,000 TCRs per sample was observed, with a range of 23,224 to 690,600. The Decombinator software suite was used to annotate the V, J and CDR3 of the TCR reads. To make PS versus PT1 abundance plots, every sample was subsampled to the same number of TCRs (28,000). Expanded TCRs were defined as absent before sensitization and observed at least eight times at the 2-week time point. Using fastp trimming at Q25 and MiXCR clonotype assembly, TCRdb reanalyzed the public sequencing data and kept in-frame beta chains. All rows with the same CDR3 protein become a single entry with the most common DNA and genes. TCRdb's processing, not the authors' own work, is the source of the V and J calls. The sample contains roughly 100,000 distinct CDR3 sequences, roughly 9.6% of them found a single time. The top ten clonotypes cover under 4.5% of the sample.

The rearrangement joined TRBV7-2 to TRBJ1-2, and TRBD1 may be the D gene, going by 6 matching bases. The sequence came from a woman aged 40 to 55 with alopecia areata. Some clones in this sample may be carry-over from other donors' samples. The specimen comprised whole blood, sampled in connection with sensitization to the hapten diphenylcyclopropenone (DPC). The nucleotides read TGTGCCAGCAGCTTCCGACCAGGGGATTATGGCTACACCTTC. Translated, this is CASSFRPGDYGYTF.